Below are 30 T cell receptor beta chains sequenced from a single sample in a study of beta chain features in type 1 diabetes. The entirety of the isolated RNA underwent reverse transcription, so expressed TCRB transcripts were sequenced. Clones were read by immunoSEQ multiplex PCR, and TCRdb kept only the in-frame ones, dropping some. The sample has 400,000 to 450,000 clones; about 15% are singletons. Sequenced input: naive CD4+ T cells from blood. The receptors shown here come from a man aged 25 to 40 in good health.

This clone turned up a few times. This chain uses TRBV6-6 with TRBJ2-6, with D uncertain. Per the germline V gene, CDR1 is MNHNY and CDR2 is SVGAGI (reference sequence). V was trimmed by 0 bases and J by 1 base, leaving 4 bases between them. The length of the CDR3 is 15 residues. CDR3 DNA sequence: TGTGCCAGCAGTTACTCAATATCTGGGGCCAACGTCCTGACTTTC. Protein sequence: CASSYSISGANVLTF.

The chain employs TRBV11-1 and TRBJ2-3, with TRBD2 matching over 9 bases. The junction had 15 bases not matched to a gene; V was cut back by 5 bases and J by 6 bases. The CDR3 has 17 residues. The germline gives CDR1 SGHAT, CDR2 FQDESV (reference sequence). CDR3 sequence: CASSLLDRGRATDTQYF. In DNA, the CDR3 is TGTGCCAGCAGCCTCCTCGATCGCGGGAGGGCCACTGATACGCAGTATTTT. Drawing the rest from reference TRBV11-1 and TRBJ2-3, the complete variable domain is EAEVAQSPRYKITEKSQAVAFWCDPISGHATLYWYRQILGQGPELLVQFQDESVVDDSQLPKDRFSAERLKGVDSTLKIQPAELGDSAMYLCASSLLDRGRATDTQYFGPGTRLTVL.

This clone was seen a few times. The germline gene is not matched at one end of the junction; a read error may be the cause. DNA of the CDR3: TGCGCCAGCAGCCATCTAGCGGGGGGAACCTACGAGCAGTACTTC. The encoded protein is CASSHLAGGTYEQYF. This chain uses TRBV7-2 with TRBJ2-7; TRBD2 matches 11 bases. This CDR3 spans 15 amino acids. Germline V lookup: CDR1 SGHTA, CDR2 FQGNSA.

This clone was recorded a few times. The chain has TRBV6-5 and TRBJ1-5; 9 positions agree with TRBD1. Trimming took 5 bases from V and 6 from J; bases not matched to a gene: 8. The CDR3 is 15 residues long. Per the germline V gene, CDR1 is MNHEY and CDR2 is SVGAGI. The DNA of the CDR3 is TGTGCCAGCAGTACGACAGGGGGTTGGGGTCAGCCCCAGCATTTT. This codes for CASSTTGGWGQPQHF.

The chain uses TRBV2 and TRBJ2-6; D gene unclear. The CDR3 covers 14 residues. CDR1 SNHLY and CDR2 FYNNEI come from the germline V gene. The ends were cut back, 7 bases at V and 4 bases at J, with 11 bases in the middle. The CDR3 DNA reads TGTGCCAGCAACCTGAACCTCGGGGCCAACGTCCTGACTTTC. It encodes CASNLNLGANVLTF.

This clone was detected only a few times. This chain joins TRBV6-6 and TRBJ1-6; no clear D. This CDR3 comprises 13 residues. Between the trimmed V and J ends, which lost 7 bases and 3 bases, there was a span of 7 bases. The germline V gene encodes CDR1 MNHNY and CDR2 SVGAGI (reference sequence). CDR3 bases: TGTGCCAGCATTCCCGACTATAATTCACCCCTCCACTTT. Translation gives CASIPDYNSPLHF.

The chain has TRBV27 and TRBJ2-5, with D tentatively TRBD1 (6 bases). The germline V and J ends were trimmed by 6 bases and 5 bases, with 13 bases remaining between them. This CDR3 region has 13 residues. Germline CDR1 reads MNHEY; CDR2 reads SMNVEV (reference sequence). Here the CDR3 reads CASRAGVGETQYF. The CDR3 DNA is TGTGCCAGCAGAGCAGGGGTTGGGGAGACCCAGTACTTC.

This clone has a count of ten or more. This chain joins TRBV29-1 and TRBJ1-4; no clear D gene. Germline values: CDR1 SQVTM, CDR2 ANQGSEA. This CDR3 spans 13 amino acids. The ends were cut back, 1 base at V and 7 bases at J, with 10 bases in the middle. CDR3 protein: CSVEVGGGEKLFF. CDR3 sequence (DNA): TGCAGCGTTGAAGTTGGTGGTGGTGAAAAACTGTTTTTT.

Only a few counts were recorded for this clone. The rearrangement joins TRBV29-1 to TRBJ2-2; D is uncertain. CDR1 SQVTM and CDR2 ANQGSEA come from the germline V gene. Trimming pared 4 bases from V and 6 bases from J, leaving 18 bases between. CDR3 length equals 15 residues. In nucleotides, the CDR3 is TGCAGCGTTGTAGGCCCGTGGGGTCACCCCGGGGAGCTGTTTTTT. It translates to CSVVGPWGHPGELFF.

This clone has more than one count but fewer than ten. This sequence joins TRBV5-1 and TRBJ1-1; a weak D match, TRBD1 (6 bases). Germline V gives CDR1 SGHRS, CDR2 YFSETQ. The CDR3 length is 15 residues. V was cut by 5 bases and J by 1 base, with 15 bases left in between. The CDR3: CASSYAGHRNTEAFF. The CDR3 nucleotides read TGCGCCAGCAGTTATGCGGGACACCGGAACACTGAAGCTTTCTTT.

A few counts support this clone. At the DNA level, this CDR3 is encoded by other sequences in the same sample as well. The V and J genes are TRBV10-3 and TRBJ2-5; D is unresolved. Germline loops: CDR1 ENHRY, CDR2 SYGVKD. V lost 3 bases, J lost 1 base, and 3 bases lay in between. There are 12 residues in the CDR3. For the CDR3, the DNA is TGTGCCATCAGTGAAAGCCAAGAGACCCAGTACTTC. Translation gives CAISESQETQYF.

The V gene is TRBV4-3, the J gene TRBJ2-7; D is perhaps TRBD2 (6 bases). V was cut by 0 bases and J by 0 bases, with 9 bases left in between. The germline V gene encodes CDR1 LGHNA and CDR2 YSLEER. The CDR3 is 15 amino acids. The CDR3 reads CASSQDAGSSYEQYF. The DNA for the CDR3 is TGCGCCAGCAGCCAAGATGCGGGGAGCTCCTACGAGCAGTACTTC.

The chain is built from TRBV28 and TRBJ2-6; possible D gene TRBD2, 6 bases. The CDR3 totals 18 residues. With 7 bases removed from V and 0 bases from J, the gap between germline ends came to 19 bases. Germline CDR1 and CDR2: MDHEN and SYDVKM. In DNA form, the CDR3 reads TGTGCCAGCACCCCCAGTACGGGGGTAGGCTCTGGGGCCAACGTCCTGACTTTC. It encodes CASTPSTGVGSGANVLTF.

The J gene is TRBJ1-5, the V gene TRBV6-1; no definite D call. The CDR3 is made up of 11 amino acids. The germline gives CDR1 MNHNS, CDR2 SASEGT. The V gene lost 3 bases and the J gene lost 5 bases, with 2 bases spanning the gap. The CDR3 sequence: CASSDDQPQHF. The CDR3, as DNA: TGTGCCAGCAGTGATGATCAGCCCCAGCATTTT.

The chain employs TRBV4-1 and TRBJ2-4; D is unresolved. The V gene lost 0 bases and the J gene lost 0 bases, with 9 bases spanning the gap. Germline values: CDR1 MGHRA, CDR2 YSYEKL. CDR3 length: 16 residues. The CDR3 loop is CASSQEPIEAKNIQYF. CDR3 sequence (DNA): TGCGCCAGCAGCCAAGAGCCCATTGAAGCCAAAAACATTCAGTACTTC.

The chain carries TRBV5-4 and TRBJ2-2, with D unresolved. In germline, CDR1 is SGHNT, CDR2 YYREEE (reference sequence). The ends were cut back, 4 bases at V and 4 bases at J, with 17 bases in the middle. CDR3 length: 16 amino acids. The CDR3 nucleotides are TGTGCCAGCAGCCCTGCGACGCGGTCGTCCACCGGGGAGCTGTTTTTT. It yields the protein CASSPATRSSTGELFF.

The chain uses TRBV7-9 and TRBJ2-1; the match to TRBD2 covers 14 bases. The CDR3 spans 14 residues. The J segment lost 12 bases and the V segment lost 5 bases, leaving 6 bases of the junction unmatched. CDR1 SEHNR and CDR2 FQNEAQ come from the germline V gene (reference sequence). The CDR3 DNA reads TGTGCCAGCAGCCCGACTAGCGGGAGGGCTCGGCAGTTCTTC. As protein: CASSPTSGRARQFF.

This clone was detected a few times. V is TRBV5-4 and J is TRBJ2-3, with D tentatively TRBD2 (5 bases). Looked up from germline, CDR1 is SGHNT and CDR2 is YYREEE (reference sequence). V was pared by 3 bases and J by 2 bases, with 16 bases between. The CDR3 totals 16 residues. The CDR3 DNA follows: TGTGCCAGCAGCTGGGTATCAGCGACTAACACAGATACGCAGTATTTT. It codes for CASSWVSATNTDTQYF.

V usage is TRBV27 and J usage is TRBJ1-1; D not resolved. This CDR3 spans 13 amino acids. The V gene's germline CDR1 is MNHEY and CDR2 SMNVEV (reference sequence). Trimming removed 3 bases from V and 5 bases from J, with 10 bases in between. CDR3: CASSFRYTTEAFF. For the CDR3, the DNA is TGTGCCAGCAGTTTCAGATATACTACTGAAGCTTTCTTT.

The chain joins TRBV29-1 to TRBJ2-3; tentative D call: TRBD2 (7 bases). Looked up from germline, CDR1 is SQVTM and CDR2 is ANQGSEA. CDR3 length equals 13 residues. The CDR3 DNA reads TGCTGTAGTCGGGGGGCTCACATAGATACGCAGTATTTT. Translating gives CCSRGAHIDTQYF.

The V gene is TRBV6-5, the J gene TRBJ2-3; the D is unclear. V shed 5 bases and J shed 8 bases, with 8 bases lying between them. Germline values: CDR1 MNHEY, CDR2 SVGAGI. This CDR3 comprises 11 residues. The CDR3 protein is CASSRTGTQYF. The CDR3 nucleotides read TGTGCCAGCAGTAGGACGGGTACGCAGTATTTT.

V usage is TRBV10-3 and J usage is TRBJ2-5; D possibly corresponds to TRBD2 (6 bases). The germline V gene has CDR1 ENHRY and CDR2 SYGVKD. V gave up 4 bases and J gave up 5 bases, with 11 bases separating them. There are 13 residues in the CDR3. In DNA, the CDR3 is TGTGCCATCAGTGGGCTAAGCGGGGAGACCCAGTACTTC. Its translation: CAISGLSGETQYF.

The V gene is TRBV7-8, the J gene TRBJ2-1, with D possibly being TRBD1 or TRBD2 (5 bases each). Germline CDR1 reads SGHVS; CDR2 reads FQNEAQ. CDR3 length: 14 amino acids. The V gene lost 5 bases and the J gene lost 7 bases, with 15 bases spanning the gap. CDR3 nucleotide sequence: TGTGCCAGCAGCCCGCCCATGGGACGGAATGAGCAGTTCTTC. Amino acid sequence: CASSPPMGRNEQFF.

The chain uses TRBV9 and TRBJ2-7; 8 nucleotides align to TRBD1. Germline values: CDR1 SGDLS, CDR2 YYNGEE. The CDR3 length is 14 residues. J gave up 4 bases and V 0 bases, and 3 bases lay outside the gene matches. The CDR3 DNA reads as TGTGCCAGCAGCGTAGATCAGGGGGCATACGAGCAGTACTTC. Protein: CASSVDQGAYEQYF.

Note on this clone: The same CDR3 is also encoded by other DNA sequences in this sample. The V and J genes are TRBV4-3 and TRBJ2-3, with D uncertain. The germline V and J ends were trimmed by 0 bases and 1 base, with 5 bases remaining between them. Looked up from germline, CDR1 is LGHNA and CDR2 is YSLEER. CDR3 length: 14 amino acids. CDR3 in DNA: TGCGCCAGCAGCCAAGATTTGGGCACAGATACGCAGTATTTT. Encoded protein: CASSQDLGTDTQYF.

This clone has a handful of counts. V is TRBV7-2 and J is TRBJ2-1; 8 bases map to TRBD1. The CDR3 is made up of 12 amino acids. CDR1 and CDR2 from the germline V gene are SGHTA and FQGNSA. J lost 13 bases, V lost 5 bases, and 7 bases had no gene match. The CDR3 loop reads CASSQPGQAQFF. The CDR3 DNA reads as TGTGCCAGCAGCCAACCGGGACAGGCTCAGTTCTTC.

This clone was counted between two and nine times. The genes are TRBV19 and TRBJ2-1, with 8 bases fitting TRBD1. Germline V lookup: CDR1 LNHDA, CDR2 SQIVND (reference sequence). CDR3 size: 14 residues. V shed 8 bases, J shed 9 bases, and the junction held 12 bases outside the gene matches. CDR3 sequence reads: CASGGGQGIGEQFF. In nucleotides, the CDR3 is TGTGCCAGTGGGGGAGGACAGGGAATTGGTGAGCAGTTCTTC.

CDR3 residues: CAISELDSADTQYF. Written as DNA, the CDR3 is TGTGCCATCAGTGAGTTGGATAGCGCAGATACGCAGTATTTT. This chain links TRBV10-3 with TRBJ2-3; TRBD2 might be the D (5 bases). Germline loops: CDR1 ENHRY, CDR2 SYGVKD. V lost 1 base and J lost 4, with 9 bases in between. The CDR3 runs 14 residues.

There are a few counts of this clone. This rearrangement joins TRBV7-2 to TRBJ2-3; D is unresolved. V lost 6 bases to trimming and J lost 2 bases, with 12 bases between them. CDR1 is SGHTA, CDR2 FQGNSA, per germline. The CDR3 is 14 amino acids. The CDR3 coding sequence is TGTGCCAGCAGGCCTTCCTCGATCACAGATACGCAGTATTTT. The encoded protein is CASRPSSITDTQYF. The full variable domain, completed using reference TRBV7-2 and TRBJ2-3, is GAGVSQSPSNKVTEKGKDVELRCDPISGHTALYWYRQSLGQGLEFLIYFQGNSAPDKSGLPSDRFSAERTGGSVSTLTIQRTQQEDSAVYLCASRPSSITDTQYFGPGTRLTVL.

This clone showed up just a few times. V and J are TRBV7-9 and TRBJ2-7, with D possibly being TRBD1 (6 bases). From germline, CDR1 is SEHNR and CDR2 FQNEAQ (reference sequence). The CDR3 is 15 residues long. The V end was cut by 5 bases, the J end by 0 bases, with 14 bases between. CDR3 sequence: CASSVTTGHSYEQYF. The CDR3 DNA is TGTGCCAGCAGCGTAACGACAGGACACTCCTACGAGCAGTACTTC.